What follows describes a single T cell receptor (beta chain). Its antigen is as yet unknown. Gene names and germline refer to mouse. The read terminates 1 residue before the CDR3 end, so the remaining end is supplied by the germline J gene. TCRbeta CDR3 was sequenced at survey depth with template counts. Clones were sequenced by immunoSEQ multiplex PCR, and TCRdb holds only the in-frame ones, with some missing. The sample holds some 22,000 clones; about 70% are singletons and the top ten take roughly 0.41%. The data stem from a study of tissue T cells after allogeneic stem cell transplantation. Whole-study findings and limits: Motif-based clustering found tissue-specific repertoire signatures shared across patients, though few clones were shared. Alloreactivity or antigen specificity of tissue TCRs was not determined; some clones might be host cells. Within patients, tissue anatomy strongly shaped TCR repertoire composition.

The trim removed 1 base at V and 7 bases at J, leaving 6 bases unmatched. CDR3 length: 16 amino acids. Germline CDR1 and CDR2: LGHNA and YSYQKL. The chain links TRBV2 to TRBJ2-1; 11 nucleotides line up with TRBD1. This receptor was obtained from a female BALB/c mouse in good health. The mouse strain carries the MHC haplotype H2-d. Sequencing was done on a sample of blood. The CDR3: CASSQGTGGAGAEQFF. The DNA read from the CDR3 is TGTGCCAGCAGCCAAGGGACAGGGGGCGCCGGGGCTGAGCAGTTC.